The 11 T cell receptor beta chains given below trace back to one sample, sequenced in a study of monozygotic twins with inflammatory bowel disease. With the 5' RACE reads reprocessed, TCRdb shows one record per CDR3 protein and no DNA. Recorded here are fewer than 400,000 distinct CDR3 sequences; the top ten clones represent more than 4.5%. The specimen was blood. The receptors come from a human donor with ulcerative colitis or Crohn's disease, or a healthy co-twin of an affected twin (not recorded which).

The chain employs TRBV4-3 and TRBJ2-7. The CDR3 runs 15 residues. Per germline, CDR1 LGHNA and CDR2 YSLEER. CDR3 sequence: CASSQDGRTRYEQYF.

This chain links TRBV20-1 with TRBJ1-5. This CDR3 spans 11 amino acids. From germline, CDR1 is DFQATT and CDR2 SNEGSKA (reference sequence). The CDR3 reads CSASQSQPQHF.

The J gene is TRBJ2-7, the V gene TRBV4-2; TCRdb's D call, TRBD2, is unchecked because there is no DNA. Germline V gives CDR1 LGHNA, CDR2 YNFKEQ. The CDR3 runs 15 residues. CDR3 sequence: CASSQEVRTSGEQYF.

This rearrangement joins TRBV6-5 to TRBJ1-4; TCRdb reports TRBD1, a call that lacks DNA to check it against. The length of the CDR3 is 15 residues. Germline CDR1 MNHEY, CDR2 SVGAGI. CDR3 in amino acids: CASSYSTGVDEKLFF.

The rearrangement links TRBV5-6 to TRBJ1-2; TCRdb gives TRBD1 as the D gene, but with no DNA this cannot be confirmed. Germline V gene data show CDR1 as SGHDT and CDR2 as YYEEEE. The CDR3 sequence is 13 residues long. CDR3 sequence: CASSVAGRGGYTF.

The rearrangement uses TRBV6-5 and TRBJ2-7; TCRdb calls TRBD2, which cannot be checked without DNA. The CDR3 consists of 17 residues. Germline CDR1 and CDR2: MNHEY and SVGAGI. CDR3 region: CASSYFSPLAGGYEQYF.

The chain couples TRBV5-6 to TRBJ1-2; the TRBD1 assignment by TCRdb is unverifiable without DNA. The germline CDR1 and CDR2 sequences are SGHDT and YYEEEE. The CDR3 is made up of 14 amino acids. CDR3 sequence: CASSSGIGGNGYTF.

The V and J genes are TRBV28 and TRBJ2-2; TCRdb proposes TRBD1, but this gene call is untestable without DNA. Germline CDR1 and CDR2: MDHEN and SYDVKM. CDR3 length: 16 amino acids. CDR3 sequence: CASSLTNRGHGGELFF.

V and J are TRBV18 and TRBJ1-2. Germline CDR1 KGHSH, CDR2 LQKENI. The CDR3 is 13 residues long. CDR3 residues: CASSPMEHYGYTF.

This sequence joins TRBV20-1 and TRBJ2-1; TCRdb's D call, TRBD1, is unchecked because there is no DNA. Germline V gives CDR1 DFQATT, CDR2 SNEGSKA (reference sequence). The CDR3 spans 14 residues. The CDR3 sequence: CSASRGPPYNEQFF.

The J gene is TRBJ1-5, the V gene TRBV7-9. Germline loops: CDR1 SEHNR, CDR2 FQNEAQ (reference sequence). The CDR3 extends over 13 amino acids. The chain's CDR3 is CASSLEVNQPQHF.